The 14 T cell receptor beta chains given below trace back to one sample, sequenced in a study of CD8+CD57+ T cells in acquired aplastic anemia. Template material for TCR beta VDJ and CDR3 profiling consisted of genomic DNA. MiXCR, run by TCRdb on the reads, gives a single entry per CDR3 protein. The sample lists 35,000 to 45,000 distinct CDR3 sequences, around 63% occurring once. Sequencing was done on a sample of sorted CD4+, CD8+, or CD8+CD57+ T cells (not recorded which) from PBMCs. The receptors originated from a human donor in good health, serving as a control.

The chain carries TRBV29-1 and TRBJ1-2; D is perhaps TRBD1 (6 bases). V was pared by 7 bases and J by 7 bases, with 19 bases between. CDR1 and CDR2 (germline): SQVTM, ANQGSEA. This CDR3 contains 13 residues. The chain's CDR3 is CSASGTPVGGYTF. CDR3 DNA: TGCAGCGCCTCCGGGACACCCGTCGGTGGCTACACCTTC.

V is TRBV12-3 or TRBV12-4 and J is TRBJ2-7; TRBD1 aligns across 9 bases. The CDR3 covers 15 residues. V lost 0 bases to trimming and J lost 3 bases; unmatched junction nucleotides: 3. The CDR3, as DNA: TGTGCCAGCAGTTTAGCGGGACAGGGCGGCTACGAGCAGTACTTC. Protein: CASSLAGQGGYEQYF.

The chain links TRBV24-1 to TRBJ2-1, with D perhaps TRBD2 (5 bases). Deletions cut 5 bases from V and 9 bases from J, with 10 bases between. This CDR3 is built from 12 residues. Germline V gene sequence: CDR1 KGHDR, CDR2 SFDVKD. Written as DNA, the CDR3 is TGTGCCACCAGTGGGGAGTATGGTGAGCAGTTCTTC. Translation gives CATSGEYGEQFF.

Concerning this clonotype itself: Sequence at one end of the junction differs from germline and may be a read error. The J gene is TRBJ2-1, the V gene TRBV9, with 8 bases aligning to TRBD2. The CDR3 covers 16 residues. Germline V gene lookup returns CDR1 SGDLS and CDR2 YYNGEE. The CDR3 DNA is TGTGCCAGCAGTGAGAATAGCGGGATCTCCTACAGTGAGCAGTTCTTC. The encoded protein is CASSENSGISYSEQFF.

The genes are TRBV10-3 and TRBJ1-2, with TRBD1 matching over 8 bases. The CDR3 is 14 amino acids. Trimming cost V 4 bases and J 2 bases; bases outside gene matches: 3. Per the germline V gene, CDR1 is ENHRY and CDR2 is SYGVKD. The CDR3 DNA reads as TGTGCCATCAGTGCCGGGACAGGCAACTATGGCTACACCTTC. Its protein product is CAISAGTGNYGYTF.

This clonotype occurred a few times. The chain is built from TRBV11-2 and TRBJ2-3; 11 bases match TRBD2. J lost 1 base, V lost 5 bases, and 8 bases had no gene match. Germline CDR1 is SGHAT and CDR2 is FQNNGV. The CDR3 spans 17 residues. CDR3 amino acids: CASSTPSGGRGTDTQYF. Written as DNA, the CDR3 is TGTGCCAGCAGCACTCCTAGCGGGGGGCGGGGCACAGATACGCAGTATTTT.

The chain joins TRBV2 to TRBJ1-3, with TRBD1 identical over 8 bases. Germline CDR1 reads SNHLY; CDR2 reads FYNNEI. The CDR3 totals 15 residues. With V trimmed by 6 bases and J by 4 bases, 8 bases remained unmatched. CDR3 in DNA: TGTGCCAGCAGGGTGGACAGGGCCAGCGGAAACACCATATATTTT. Translating it yields CASRVDRASGNTIYF.

The chain recombines TRBV12-3 or TRBV12-4 with TRBJ1-2, with TRBD1 as a possible D gene (5 bases). The CDR3 has 13 amino acids. V shed 5 bases and J shed 5 bases, with 12 bases lying between them. The CDR3 is CASSPTASYGYTF. In DNA, the CDR3 is TGTGCCAGCAGTCCGACAGCCTCTTATGGCTACACCTTC.

This chain links TRBV2 with TRBJ1-3; D might be TRBD1 (5 bases). CDR1 SNHLY and CDR2 FYNNEI come from the germline V gene. Trimming removed 8 bases from V and 0 bases from J, with 8 bases in between. The CDR3 is 13 amino acids. The CDR3 is CASGGSSGNTIYF. The CDR3 DNA is TGTGCCAGCGGGGGAAGCTCTGGAAACACCATATATTTT.

The chain is built from TRBV2 and TRBJ1-2; a weak D match, TRBD1 (6 bases). Trimming stripped 2 bases from V and 8 bases from J, with 12 bases between. Germline V gene lookup returns CDR1 SNHLY and CDR2 FYNNEI. This CDR3 region has 13 residues. This CDR3 reads CASSETGARGYTF. In nucleotides, the CDR3 is TGTGCCAGCAGTGAAACGGGGGCGCGAGGCTACACCTTC.

On this clonotype: One end of the junction varies from germline; a read error may be responsible. The chain joins TRBV10-1 to TRBJ1-5, with TRBD1 matching 9 bases. The CDR3 extends over 13 amino acids. The germline CDR1 and CDR2 sequences are WNHNN and SYGVQD (reference sequence). The CDR3 spells CASSEDRGQPQHF. CDR3 in DNA: TGTGCCAGCAGTGAGGACAGGGGCCAGCCCCAGCATTTT.

The rearrangement joins TRBV10-3 to TRBJ1-1; no clear D gene. In germline, CDR1 is ENHRY, CDR2 SYGVKD. The CDR3 contains 11 residues. V was clipped by 2 bases and J by 4 bases, with 2 bases between them. The CDR3 nucleotides read TGTGCCATCAGTGAGAGCACTGAAGCTTTCTTT. It codes for CAISESTEAFF.

This clonotype has only a few counts. V gene TRBV7-9 combines with J gene TRBJ2-5; 13 positions agree with TRBD2. Trimming at V came to 5 bases and at J to 5 bases, leaving 11 bases not matched to a gene. CDR3 length: 17 amino acids. Germline assignment: CDR1 SEHNR and CDR2 FQNEAQ (reference sequence). The CDR3 loop is CASSTKTSGGPGETQYF. CDR3 DNA sequence: TGTGCCAGCAGCACGAAGACTAGCGGGGGGCCTGGCGAGACCCAGTACTTC. The complete variable domain, with remaining parts taken from reference TRBV7-9 and TRBJ2-5, reads DTGVSQNPRHKITKRGQNVTFRCDPISEHNRLYWYRQTLGQGPEFLTYFQNEAQLEKSRLLSDRFSAERPKGSFSTLEIQRTEQGDSAMYLCASSTKTSGGPGETQYFGPGTRLLVL.

The rearrangement joins TRBV5-1 to TRBJ2-2; TRBD2 matches 8 bases. The length of the CDR3 is 17 residues. With V trimmed by 4 bases and J by 6 bases, 14 bases remained unmatched. Germline V CDR1 and CDR2: SGHRS, YFSETQ. DNA of the CDR3: TGCGCCAGCAGCAGGGAGGCTAGCGGGTCGAATGCCGGGGAGCTGTTTTTT. The encoded protein is CASSREASGSNAGELFF.